This T cell receptor beta chain was recorded in a study of blood T cell repertoires in COVID-19. On the study more broadly: The United States, Italy and Spain supplied acute and convalescent COVID-19 samples. PBMCs, B-cell-depleted T cells, or T cells were the source of the cDNA or gDNA that made up the material.

The CDR3 loop spans 13 amino acids. CDR1 is SQVTM and CDR2 is ANQGSEA in the germline V gene. Losses at the gene ends were 7 bases for V and 0 bases for J; bases not matched to a gene: 2. Source study methods: Using reference gene primer amplification, nucleated cell counts were estimated. The table came from immunoSEQ multiplex PCR; TCRdb's copy has only in-frame clones and leaves some out. That table gives V, J and clone size, and the DNA gave D and trimming. The sample lists about 120,000 clones; approximately 83% were seen once. The clonotype comes from a man at least 80 years old with acute or convalescent COVID-19. The specimen was peripheral blood. The rearrangement joins TRBV29-1 to TRBJ2-3; 9 bases line up with TRBD1. CDR3 loop: CSAGQGSTDTQYF. The CDR3 region has the DNA TGCAGCGCCGGACAGGGGAGCACAGATACGCAGTATTTT.